The 23 T cell receptor beta chains below come from one sample, sequenced in a study of shared clonotypes between healthy human individuals (TCRdb year 2020). Receptor amplification or capture employed the immunoSEQ multiplex PCR assay. The table comes from immuneACCESS by way of TCRdb, which keeps in-frame sequences with V and J called. Part of the clones is missing from these tables; in studies checked, under half for an unresolved V gene and the rest for unknown reasons. Across this sample there are 2.3 million or so clones, with approximately 95% seen only once. The top ten constitute under 0.45% of the sample. The sequencing input was naive CD4+ T cells from PBMCs. The cell subset or site label, read with the paper, signifies: CD45RA+ positively selected. The receptors come from a man aged 18 to 30 in good health. Some clones in this sample may be carry-over from other donors' samples.

With respect to this clone: The junction departs from germline at one end; a sequencing error may be responsible. The gene calls are TRBV7-3 and TRBJ2-3; 10 positions match TRBD2. The CDR3 is 17 residues long. CDR1 SGHTA and CDR2 FQGTGA come from the germline V gene. CDR3 region: CASSLNPSGSITDTQYF. The CDR3 coding sequence is TGTGCCAGCAGTTTAAACCCTAGCGGGAGTATCACAGATACGCAGTATTTT.

The chain couples TRBV6-5 to TRBJ2-7; D gene ambiguous. Looked up from germline, CDR1 is MNHEY and CDR2 is SVGAGI. This CDR3 has 12 amino acids. V lost 4 bases and J 4 bases, leaving 8 bases between the germline ends. CDR3 DNA sequence: TGTGCCAGCAGTTCGGATGGGTACGAGCAGTACTTC. Amino acids: CASSSDGYEQYF.

This chain links TRBV7-8 with TRBJ2-5, with TRBD2 as a possible D gene (5 bases). The V gene lost 0 bases and the J gene lost 2 bases, with 7 bases spanning the gap. The CDR3 totals 14 residues. CDR1 SGHVS and CDR2 FQNEAQ come from the germline V gene. The CDR3 is CASSLARAQETQYF. DNA for the CDR3: TGTGCCAGCAGCTTAGCGAGGGCTCAAGAGACCCAGTACTTC. Drawing the rest from reference TRBV7-8 and TRBJ2-5, the complete variable domain is GAGVSQSPRYKVAKRGQDVALRCDPISGHVSLFWYQQALGQGPEFLTYFQNEAQLDKSGLPSDRFFAERPEGSVSTLKIQRTQQEDSAVYLCASSLARAQETQYFGPGTRLLVL.

The chain has TRBV6-5 and TRBJ2-2, with 7 bases fitting TRBD2. The germline V gene has CDR1 MNHEY and CDR2 SVGAGI. The trim removed 6 bases at V and 4 bases at J, leaving 5 bases unmatched. This CDR3 has 14 amino acids. This CDR3 is CASSLGLLTGELFF. DNA for the CDR3: TGTGCCAGCAGCTTGGGACTACTCACCGGGGAGCTGTTTTTT.

J is TRBJ2-7 and V is TRBV5-1, with TRBD2 matching 14 bases. V shed 2 bases, J shed 3 bases, and the junction held 7 bases outside the gene matches. The CDR3 is 17 residues long. CDR1 and CDR2 (germline): SGHRS, YFSETQ. Here the CDR3 reads CASSLSRGTSGSYEQYF. The CDR3 DNA sequence: TGCGCCAGCAGCTTAAGCCGAGGGACTAGCGGGAGCTACGAGCAGTACTTC. Complete variable domain (other parts from reference TRBV5-1 and TRBJ2-7): KAGVTQTPRYLIKTRGQQVTLSCSPISGHRSVSWYQQTPGQGLQFLFEYFSETQRNKGNFPGRFSGRQFSNSRSEMNVSTLELGDSALYLCASSLSRGTSGSYEQYFGPGTRLTVT.

This chain joins TRBV27 and TRBJ1-5; possibly TRBD1 for D (6 bases). The CDR3 loop spans 16 amino acids. Germline lookup yields CDR1 MNHEY and CDR2 SMNVEV (reference sequence). Deletions cut 0 bases from V and 7 bases from J, with 16 bases between. The CDR3 coding sequence is TGTGCCAGCAGTTTATCTTTAGGGGGGGCGAGCCAGCCCCAGCATTTT. This gives the protein CASSLSLGGASQPQHF.

This chain uses TRBV10-1 with TRBJ2-7, with 15 bases fitting TRBD2. V lost 6 bases and J lost 5; bases outside the gene matches: 8. Germline V gene sequence: CDR1 WNHNN, CDR2 SYGVQD (reference sequence). CDR3 size: 16 residues. The CDR3 loop is CASSAGLAGGQDEQYF. For the CDR3, the DNA is TGCGCCAGCAGCGCCGGACTAGCGGGAGGGCAGGACGAGCAGTACTTC.

A word on this clone: Different DNA sequences within this sample yield the same CDR3. The chain employs TRBV18 and TRBJ2-7; 11 nucleotides agree with TRBD2. Unmatched junction bases numbered 5, after V lost 3 bases and J lost 1 base. Germline V lookup: CDR1 KGHSH, CDR2 LQKENI. This CDR3 is built from 16 residues. The CDR3 sequence is CASSPLLAGASYEQYF. The CDR3 nucleotides read TGTGCCAGCTCACCCCTACTAGCGGGAGCTTCCTACGAGCAGTACTTC.

CDR3 protein: CAWSPWERGVDEQFF. In DNA form, the CDR3 reads TGTGCCTGGAGTCCCTGGGAGCGGGGGGTTGATGAGCAGTTCTTC. The chain carries TRBV30 and TRBJ2-1; 9 bases align to TRBD2. The CDR3 contains 15 residues. V trimming: 2 bases; J trimming: 8 bases; junction bases outside the gene matches: 10. The germline gives CDR1 GTSNPN, CDR2 SVGIG (reference sequence).

The chain recombines TRBV28 with TRBJ1-2; tentatively, D is TRBD1 (5 bases). V was cut by 2 bases and J by 7 bases, with 20 bases left in between. Germline V gives CDR1 MDHEN, CDR2 SYDVKM. The CDR3 has 16 amino acids. Here the CDR3 DNA reads TGTGCCAGCAGTTTAGGTGGGGCCCCTTCGAGGGGTGGCTACACCTTC. Translating gives CASSLGGAPSRGGYTF.

The V and J genes are TRBV2 and TRBJ2-2; no reliable D call. CDR1 is SNHLY and CDR2 is FYNNEI in the germline V gene. Trimming removed 7 bases at V and 5 bases at J, with 14 bases between. The CDR3 is 14 residues long. CDR3 nucleotides: TGTGCCAGCATTGACCAGACCTTAACCGGGGAGCTGTTTTTT. Protein sequence: CASIDQTLTGELFF.

V usage is TRBV6-6 and J usage is TRBJ2-7; either TRBD1 or TRBD2 may fit D (5 bases each). Trimming stripped 6 bases from V and 0 bases from J, with 12 bases between. This CDR3 comprises 14 residues. CDR1 is MNHNY, CDR2 SVGAGI, per germline (reference sequence). CDR3 nucleotide sequence: TGTGCCAGCAGGGCCGGGGCTATCTCCTACGAGCAGTACTTC. This codes for CASRAGAISYEQYF.

The chain carries TRBV7-9 and TRBJ1-4; no firm D call. The CDR3 runs 10 residues. The ends were cut back, 5 bases at V and 10 bases at J, with 5 bases in the middle. From germline, CDR1 is SEHNR and CDR2 FQNEAQ (reference sequence). CDR3 amino acids: CASSPVKLFF. The CDR3 region has the DNA TGTGCCAGCAGCCCGGTAAAACTGTTTTTT.

Only one count was recorded for this clone. CDR3 sequence: CASSPTQGRPFF. In DNA, the CDR3 is TGTGCCAGCAGCCCAACTCAGGGGAGGCCTTTCTTT. The rearrangement joins TRBV6-6 to TRBJ1-1, with a possible D match to TRBD1 (6 bases). V was cut by 6 bases and J by 12 bases, with 17 bases left in between. Germline V gene sequence: CDR1 MNHNY, CDR2 SVGAGI (reference sequence). The CDR3 has 12 residues.

V usage is TRBV2 and J usage is TRBJ1-2; D gene unclear. V was pared by 0 bases and J by 3 bases, with 8 bases between. CDR1 and CDR2 (germline): SNHLY, FYNNEI. The CDR3 contains 14 residues. Here the CDR3 reads CASSEALQYYGYTF. For the CDR3, the DNA is TGTGCCAGCAGTGAAGCGCTGCAGTACTATGGCTACACCTTC.

The chain is built from TRBV27 and TRBJ2-3; 7 nucleotides align to TRBD1. The length of the CDR3 is 18 residues. V lost 4 bases to trimming and J lost 0 bases; unmatched junction nucleotides: 13. Germline lookup yields CDR1 MNHEY and CDR2 SMNVEV (reference sequence). The CDR3 sequence: CASSSRQGRRGSTDTQYF. CDR3 nucleotides: TGTGCCAGCAGTTCGAGACAGGGTAGAAGGGGGAGCACAGATACGCAGTATTTT.

This chain links TRBV28 with TRBJ2-7; 8 bases match TRBD2. Germline CDR1 MDHEN, CDR2 SYDVKM. This CDR3 is 17 amino acids long. The V gene end was trimmed by 3 bases and the J gene end by 4 bases; junction bases not matched to a gene: 14. CDR3 loop: CASSFPLVAGGSYEQYF. The DNA for the CDR3 is TGTGCCAGCAGTTTCCCCTTGGTCGCGGGAGGATCGTACGAGCAGTACTTC.

This chain joins TRBV5-4 and TRBJ2-1, with 10 bases lining up with TRBD2. This CDR3 spans 15 amino acids. Germline assignment: CDR1 SGHNT and CDR2 YYREEE (reference sequence). V trimming: 5 bases; J trimming: 6 bases; junction bases outside the gene matches: 8. CDR3 in amino acids: CASSKQGLAVNEQFF. DNA for the CDR3: TGTGCCAGCAGTAAACAAGGACTAGCGGTCAATGAGCAGTTCTTC.

The V call is TRBV25-1, the J call TRBJ1-2; a possible D gene is TRBD1 (5 bases). Trimming took 10 bases from V and 8 from J, leaving 20 bases between them. Germline loops: CDR1 MGHDK, CDR2 SYGVNS. CDR3 length equals 13 residues. This chain's CDR3 is CAIPRDGKGGYTF. The CDR3 region has the DNA TGTGCCATCCCCCGGGACGGCAAAGGAGGCTACACCTTC.

The CDR3 DNA follows: TGTGCCAGCAGCGCTTCGGGTCCCCAGCATTTT. Translated: CASSASGPQHF. This chain uses TRBV2 with TRBJ1-5; D is unclear. CDR3 length: 11 amino acids. CDR1 SNHLY and CDR2 FYNNEI come from the germline V gene. The germline V and J ends were trimmed by 6 bases and 10 bases, with 10 bases remaining between them. Based on the CDR3 plus reference TRBV2 and TRBJ1-5, the full variable domain is EPEVTQTPSHQVTQMGQEVILRCVPISNHLYFYWYRQILGQKVEFLVSFYNNEISEKSEIFDDQFSVERPDGSNFTLKIRSTKLEDSAMYFCASSASGPQHFGDGTRLSIL.

This sequence joins TRBV18 and TRBJ1-2; D is perhaps TRBD1 (6 bases). Germline V gives CDR1 KGHSH, CDR2 LQKENI. The CDR3 sequence is 15 residues long. Trimming left V 3 bases short and J 0 bases short, with 11 bases between. The CDR3 DNA reads as TGTGCCAGCTCACCCCTGACAGGAGCTAACTATGGCTACACCTTC. Its translation is CASSPLTGANYGYTF. Drawing the rest from reference TRBV18 and TRBJ1-2, the complete variable domain is NAGVMQNPRHLVRRRGQEARLRCSPMKGHSHVYWYRQLPEEGLKFMVYLQKENIIDESGMPKERFSAEFPKEGPSILRIQQVVRGDSAAYFCASSPLTGANYGYTFGSGTRLTVV.

The chain is built from TRBV20-1 and TRBJ1-1; D unclear. Germline V gene lookup returns CDR1 DFQATT and CDR2 SNEGSKA (reference sequence). The CDR3 is made up of 10 amino acids. CDR3 in amino acids: CSATSPEAFF. As DNA, the CDR3 is TGCAGCGCAACAAGCCCTGAAGCTTTCTTT.

This rearrangement joins TRBV10-3 to TRBJ1-2; a possible D gene is TRBD1 (5 bases). Germline loops: CDR1 ENHRY, CDR2 SYGVKD. This CDR3 is built from 14 residues. V was pared by 6 bases and J by 6 bases, with 17 bases between. The chain's CDR3 is CAIRVGRDGDGYTF. The CDR3, as DNA: TGTGCCATCAGGGTCGGCCGGGACGGCGATGGCTACACCTTC.